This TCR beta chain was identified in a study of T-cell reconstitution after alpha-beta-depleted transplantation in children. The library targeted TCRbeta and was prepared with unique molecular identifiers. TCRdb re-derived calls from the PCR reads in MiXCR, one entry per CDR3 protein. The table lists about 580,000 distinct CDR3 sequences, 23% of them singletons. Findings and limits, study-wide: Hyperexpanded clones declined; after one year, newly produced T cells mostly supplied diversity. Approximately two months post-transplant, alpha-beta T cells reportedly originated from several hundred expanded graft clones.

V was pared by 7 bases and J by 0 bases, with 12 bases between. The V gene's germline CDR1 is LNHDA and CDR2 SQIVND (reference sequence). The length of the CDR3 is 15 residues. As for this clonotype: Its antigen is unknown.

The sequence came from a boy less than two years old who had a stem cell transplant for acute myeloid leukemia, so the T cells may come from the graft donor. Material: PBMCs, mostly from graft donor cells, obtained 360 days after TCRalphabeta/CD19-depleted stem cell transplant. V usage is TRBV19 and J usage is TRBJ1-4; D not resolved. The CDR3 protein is CASTSRAATNEKLFF. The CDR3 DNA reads TGTGCCAGTACTTCCCGGGCCGCAACTAATGAAAAACTGTTTTTT.